Described below is a single T cell receptor beta chain sequence and its context. These data belong to a study of blood T cell repertoires in COVID-19. Whole-study context: Italy, Spain and the United States were the sources of the convalescent and acute COVID-19 samples.

This CDR3 comprises 14 residues. The germline V gene encodes CDR1 KGHDR and CDR2 SFDVKD. V lost 3 bases and J lost 4; bases outside the gene matches: 4. As handled by the study authors: Reference gene primers were amplified, and this amplification served to estimate nucleated cell counts. Profiling relied on immunoSEQ multiplex PCR, and the TCRdb table lists in-frame clones only, not all of them. That table supplies the V and J calls and clone size; D and trimming were determined from the DNA. The table shows under 200,000 clones, with roughly 90% occurring only once. The sequence was collected from a young man with active or convalescent COVID-19. Sequences were obtained from peripheral blood. The chain links TRBV24-1 to TRBJ1-2; 7 bases fit TRBD1. The CDR3 here is CATSDQGTVYGYTF. The CDR3 DNA is TGTGCCACCAGTGATCAGGGGACAGTCTATGGCTACACCTTC.